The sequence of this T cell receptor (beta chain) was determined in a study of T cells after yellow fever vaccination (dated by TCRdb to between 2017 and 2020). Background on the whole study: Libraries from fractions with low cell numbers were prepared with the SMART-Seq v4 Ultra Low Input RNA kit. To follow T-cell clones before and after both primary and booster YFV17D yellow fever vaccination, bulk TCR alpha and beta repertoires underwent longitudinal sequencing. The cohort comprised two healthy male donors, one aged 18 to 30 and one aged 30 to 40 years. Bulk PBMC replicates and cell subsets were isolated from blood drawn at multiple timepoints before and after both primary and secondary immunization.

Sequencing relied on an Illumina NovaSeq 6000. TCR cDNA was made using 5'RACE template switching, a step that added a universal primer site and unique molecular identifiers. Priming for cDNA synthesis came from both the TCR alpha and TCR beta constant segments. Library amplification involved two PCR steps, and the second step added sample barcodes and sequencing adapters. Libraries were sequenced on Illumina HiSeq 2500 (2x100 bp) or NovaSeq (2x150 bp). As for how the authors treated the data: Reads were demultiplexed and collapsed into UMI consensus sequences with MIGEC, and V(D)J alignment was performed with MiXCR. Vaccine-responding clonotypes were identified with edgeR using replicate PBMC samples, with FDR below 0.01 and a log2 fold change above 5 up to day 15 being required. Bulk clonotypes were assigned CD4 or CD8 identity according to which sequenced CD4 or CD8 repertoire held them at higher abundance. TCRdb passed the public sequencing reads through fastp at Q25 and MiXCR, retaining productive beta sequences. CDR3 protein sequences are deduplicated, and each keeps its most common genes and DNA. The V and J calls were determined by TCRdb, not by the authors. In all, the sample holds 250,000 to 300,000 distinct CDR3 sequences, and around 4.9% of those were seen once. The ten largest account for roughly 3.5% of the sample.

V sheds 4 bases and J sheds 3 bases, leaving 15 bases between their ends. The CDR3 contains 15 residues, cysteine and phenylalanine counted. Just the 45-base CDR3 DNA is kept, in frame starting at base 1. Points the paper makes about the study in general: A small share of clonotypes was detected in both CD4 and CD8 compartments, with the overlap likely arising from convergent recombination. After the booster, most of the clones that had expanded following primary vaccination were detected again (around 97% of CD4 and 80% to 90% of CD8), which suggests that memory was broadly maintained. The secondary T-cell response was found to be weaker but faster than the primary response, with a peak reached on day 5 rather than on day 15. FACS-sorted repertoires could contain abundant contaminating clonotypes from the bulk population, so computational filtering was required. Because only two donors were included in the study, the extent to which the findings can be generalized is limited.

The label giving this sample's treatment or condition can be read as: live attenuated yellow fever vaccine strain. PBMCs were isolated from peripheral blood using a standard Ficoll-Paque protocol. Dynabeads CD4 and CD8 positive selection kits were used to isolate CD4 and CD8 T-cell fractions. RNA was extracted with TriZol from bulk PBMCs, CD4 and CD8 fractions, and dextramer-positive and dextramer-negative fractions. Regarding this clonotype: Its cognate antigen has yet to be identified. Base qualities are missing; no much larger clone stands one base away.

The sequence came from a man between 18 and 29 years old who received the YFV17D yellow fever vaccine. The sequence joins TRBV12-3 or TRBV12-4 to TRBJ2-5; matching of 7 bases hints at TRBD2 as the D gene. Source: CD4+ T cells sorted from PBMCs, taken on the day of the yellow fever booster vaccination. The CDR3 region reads CASSWGGPREETQYF. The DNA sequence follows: TGTGCCAGCAGTTGGGGGGGGCCTAGGGAAGAGACCCAGTACTTC.